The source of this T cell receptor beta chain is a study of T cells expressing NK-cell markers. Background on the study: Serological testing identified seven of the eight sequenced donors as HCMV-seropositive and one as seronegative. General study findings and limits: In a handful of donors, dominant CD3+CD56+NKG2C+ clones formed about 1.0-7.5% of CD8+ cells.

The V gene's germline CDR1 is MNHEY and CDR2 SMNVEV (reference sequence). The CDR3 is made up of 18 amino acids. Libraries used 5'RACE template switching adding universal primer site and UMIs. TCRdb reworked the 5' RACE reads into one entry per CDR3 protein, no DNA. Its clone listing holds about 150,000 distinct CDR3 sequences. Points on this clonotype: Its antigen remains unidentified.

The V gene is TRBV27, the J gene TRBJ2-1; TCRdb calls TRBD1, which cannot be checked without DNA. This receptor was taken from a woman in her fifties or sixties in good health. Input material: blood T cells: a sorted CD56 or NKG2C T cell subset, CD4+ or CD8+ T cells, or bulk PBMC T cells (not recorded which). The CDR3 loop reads CASSSPTFETLLNDEQFF.